These T cell receptor beta chains were read from a single sample in a study of blood T cell repertoires in COVID-19. Clones were sequenced by immunoSEQ multiplex PCR, and TCRdb holds only the in-frame ones, with some missing. The table includes around 100,000 clones, more than 75% detected once. Material: peripheral blood. The receptor set was obtained from a human donor in a cohort sampled during active COVID-19. The CDR3 runs from the conserved cysteine through the conserved F or W.

V	J	CDR3
TRBV10-3	TRBJ1-2	CAISEFFRDRDSNYGYTF
TRBV11-2	TRBJ2-2	CASSSLFRDFTGELFF
TRBV12-3/TRBV12-4	TRBJ1-4	CASSLHSNEKLFF
TRBV2	TRBJ2-3	CASSREGAKDTQYF
TRBV18	TRBJ1-1	CASSGRTGGNTEAFF
TRBV25-1	TRBJ1-2	CASSKNPGQGYGYTF
TRBV11-2	TRBJ2-3	CASSRDRGTDTQYF
TRBV7-8	TRBJ2-7	CASSLYRGGEQYF
TRBV30	TRBJ2-5	CAWRRGLETQYF
TRBV5-1	TRBJ2-3	CASSLDPGSADTQYF
TRBV6-5	TRBJ1-1	CASTPQGMRNTEAFF
TRBV30	TRBJ1-1	CAWSRLGAGAVNTEAFF
TRBV13	TRBJ2-1	CASSLGRLAGAIEQFF
TRBV5-1	TRBJ1-2	CASSSSGGRGYTF
TRBV4-1	TRBJ1-6	CASSNRDRDFGNSPLHF
TRBV3-1/TRBV3-2	TRBJ2-1	CASSRTSGVSYNEQFF
TRBV5-1	TRBJ2-1	CASSREPIYSSNNEQFF
TRBV7-9	TRBJ1-5	CASSRAVTGSESPQHF
TRBV11-2	TRBJ2-2	CASSSPGLAGTGELFF
TRBV5-1	TRBJ1-1	CASSVQGARTEAFF
TRBV11-3	TRBJ2-3	CASSRGRGQGESDTQYF
TRBV13	TRBJ2-2	CASSLGTLNTGELFF
TRBV6-2/TRBV6-3	TRBJ1-6	CASSYTTGGGNSPLHF
TRBV19	TRBJ1-5	CASSITGTDNQPQHF